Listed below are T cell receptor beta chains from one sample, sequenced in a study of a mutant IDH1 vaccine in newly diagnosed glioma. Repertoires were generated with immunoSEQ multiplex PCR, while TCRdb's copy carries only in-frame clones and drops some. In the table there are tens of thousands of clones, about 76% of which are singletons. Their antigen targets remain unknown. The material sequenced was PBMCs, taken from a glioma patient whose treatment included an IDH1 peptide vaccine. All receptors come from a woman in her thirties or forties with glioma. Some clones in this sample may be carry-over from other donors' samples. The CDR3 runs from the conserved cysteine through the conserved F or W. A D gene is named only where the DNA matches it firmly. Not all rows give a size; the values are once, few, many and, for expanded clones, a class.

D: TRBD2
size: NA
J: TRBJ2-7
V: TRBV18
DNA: TGTGCCAGCTCACCCTACTCGCGGGGGGCCGGGAATAACGAGCAGTACTTC
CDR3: CASSPYSRGAGNNEQYF

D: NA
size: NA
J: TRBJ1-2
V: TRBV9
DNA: TGTGCCAGCAGCGTTCCCCGCTATGGCTACACCTTC
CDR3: CASSVPRYGYTF

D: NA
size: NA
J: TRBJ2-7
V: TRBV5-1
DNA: TGCGCCAGCAGACGTACAGGGAAGAACGAGCAGTACTTC
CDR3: CASRRTGKNEQYF

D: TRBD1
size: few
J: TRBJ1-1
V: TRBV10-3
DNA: TGTGCCATCAGGGGAGACAGGGACACTGAAGCTTTCTTT
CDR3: CAIRGDRDTEAFF

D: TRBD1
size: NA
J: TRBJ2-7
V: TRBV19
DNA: TGTGCCAGTTCCCAACAGGGGGCGCGGGGAGAGCAGTACTTC
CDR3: CASSQQGARGEQYF

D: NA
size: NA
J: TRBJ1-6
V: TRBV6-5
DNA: TGTGCCAGCAGTTCACATCTCTCCTATAATTCACCCCTCCACTTT
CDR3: CASSSHLSYNSPLHF

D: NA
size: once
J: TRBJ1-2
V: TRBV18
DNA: TGTGCCACCACGGGGGAGGTTAACTATGGCTACACCTTC
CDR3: CATTGEVNYGYTF

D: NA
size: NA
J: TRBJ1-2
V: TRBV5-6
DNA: TGTGCCAGCACTATTGCAGGGTATGGCTACACCTTC
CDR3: CASTIAGYGYTF

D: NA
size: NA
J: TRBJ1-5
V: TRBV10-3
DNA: TGTGCCATCAGTGTAACCCGGAACAATCAGCCCCAGCATTTT
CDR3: CAISVTRNNQPQHF

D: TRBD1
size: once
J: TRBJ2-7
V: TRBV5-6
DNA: TGTGCCAGCAGCCTGTGGACAGGGAGTTCTAACGAGCAGTACTTC
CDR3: CASSLWTGSSNEQYF

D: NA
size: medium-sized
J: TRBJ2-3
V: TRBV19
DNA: TGTGCCAGTAGCCTGAGGAGGCCTACCCACACAGATACGCAGTATTTT
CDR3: CASSLRRPTHTDTQYF

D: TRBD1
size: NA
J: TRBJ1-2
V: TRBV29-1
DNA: TGCAGCGCCGGGACAGGGGGCGACTATGGCTACACCTTC
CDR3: CSAGTGGDYGYTF

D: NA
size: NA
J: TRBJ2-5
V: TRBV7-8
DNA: TGTGCCAGCAGCCCACGGGCAGTTGAGACCCAGTACTTC
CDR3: CASSPRAVETQYF

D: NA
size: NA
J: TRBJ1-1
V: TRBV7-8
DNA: TGTGCCAGCAGCTTCGGCAGCCACACTGAAGCTTTCTTT
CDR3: CASSFGSHTEAFF

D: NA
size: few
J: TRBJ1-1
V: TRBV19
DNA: TGTGCCAGTAGTATCGGGCAGGTGAACACTGAAGCTTTCTTT
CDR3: CASSIGQVNTEAFF

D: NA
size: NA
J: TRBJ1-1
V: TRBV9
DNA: TGTGCCAGCAGCCCGTGGGGCCCGATGAACACTGAAGCTTTCTTT
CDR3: CASSPWGPMNTEAFF

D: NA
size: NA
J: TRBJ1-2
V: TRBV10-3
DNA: TGTGCCATCAGCGGGATGGGGACCTATGGCTACACCTTC
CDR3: CAISGMGTYGYTF

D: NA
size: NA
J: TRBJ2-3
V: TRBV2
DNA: TGTGCCAGCAGTAGGGCCACAGATACGCAGTATTTT
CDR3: CASSRATDTQYF

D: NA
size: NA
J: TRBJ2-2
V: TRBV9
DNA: TGTGCCAGCAGCGTCCGGGGGAACACCGGGGAGCTGTTTTTT
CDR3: CASSVRGNTGELFF

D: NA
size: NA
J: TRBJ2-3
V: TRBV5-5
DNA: TGTGCCAGCAGTCCCCGGCGGGGTAGCACAGATACGCAGTATTTT
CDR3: CASSPRRGSTDTQYF

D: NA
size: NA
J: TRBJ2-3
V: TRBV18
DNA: TGTGCCAGCTCACCAGTCGGGGATACGCAGTATTTT
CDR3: CASSPVGDTQYF

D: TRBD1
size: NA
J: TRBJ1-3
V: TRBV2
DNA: TGTGCCAGCAGTGAAGCGCTTCCGGGACAGCTATATTTT
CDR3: CASSEALPGQLYF

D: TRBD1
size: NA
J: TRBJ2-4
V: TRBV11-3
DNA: TGTGCCAGCAGCTTAGTTGTCTGGGACCCCCTAGACAGGGAGAACATTCAGTACTTC
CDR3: CASSLVVWDPLDRENIQYF

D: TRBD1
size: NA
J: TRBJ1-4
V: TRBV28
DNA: TGTGCCAGCAGTTTAATGGGACAGGGGTCAGAAAAACTGTTTTTT
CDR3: CASSLMGQGSEKLFF

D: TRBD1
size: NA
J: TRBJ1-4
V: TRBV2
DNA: TGTGCCAGCAGAGCCGGGACAGGAATTAATGAAAAACTGTTTTTT
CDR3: CASRAGTGINEKLFF

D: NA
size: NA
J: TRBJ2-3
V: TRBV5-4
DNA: TGTGCCAGCAGCTCACAGGGTCTCGGGGATACGCAGTATTTT
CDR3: CASSSQGLGDTQYF

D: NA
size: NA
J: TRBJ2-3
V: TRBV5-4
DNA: TGTGCCAGCAGCTTGGAGAACCCAGATACGCAGTATTTT
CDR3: CASSLENPDTQYF